These 16 T cell receptor beta chains share one sample of origin, sequenced in a study of OX40 agonist ivuxolimab in advanced cancers. Using immunoSEQ multiplex PCR, the repertoire was profiled, and TCRdb retains in-frame clones only, with some absent. The table shows roughly 46,000 clones, with 87% occurring only once. Sequencing was performed on CD4+ or CD8+ T cells sorted from blood, taken in a trial of the OX40 agonist ivuxolimab. All receptors come from an adult with an advanced solid tumor such as melanoma, head and neck, liver or kidney cancer.

The gene calls are TRBV7-9 and TRBJ2-6; 12 bases align to TRBD1. From germline, CDR1 is SEHNR and CDR2 FQNEAQ (reference sequence). The CDR3 spans 18 residues. The junction had 9 bases not matched to a gene; V was cut back by 5 bases and J by 4 bases. In DNA form, the CDR3 reads TGTGCCAGCAGCACCCGGGACAGGGGGCCAAGGGGGGCCAACGTCCTGACTTTC. Residues: CASSTRDRGPRGANVLTF.

V usage is TRBV18 and J usage is TRBJ1-5, with TRBD1 identical over 11 bases. Losses at the gene ends were 4 bases for V and 6 bases for J; bases not matched to a gene: 5. The CDR3 is made up of 15 amino acids. Looked up from germline, CDR1 is KGHSH and CDR2 is LQKENI. DNA for the CDR3: TGTGCCAGCTCACTGGACGGGACAGGGGGTCAGCCCCAGCATTTT. It translates to CASSLDGTGGQPQHF.

The J gene is TRBJ1-5, the V gene TRBV6-6, with 9 bases identical to TRBD1. Trimming at V came to 8 bases and at J to 5 bases, leaving 4 bases not matched to a gene. This CDR3 has 13 residues. Germline V gene sequence: CDR1 MNHNY, CDR2 SVGAGI (reference sequence). DNA of the CDR3: TGTGCCAGCTACGACAGGGGGGATCAGCCCCAGCATTTT. Translated: CASYDRGDQPQHF.

This chain uses TRBV12-1 with TRBJ2-3; the DNA was not compared with TRBD2, the D call given in the table. TRBV12-1 is reported as a pseudogene. This CDR3 spans 15 amino acids. In DNA form, the CDR3 reads TGTGCCAGCAGCCCGGGGGAGTTAAACACAGATACGCAGTATTTT. Protein: CASSPGELNTDTQYF.

The V call is TRBV11-2, the J call TRBJ2-1; no definite D call. V was clipped by 4 bases and J by 5 bases, with 9 bases between them. CDR3 size: 13 residues. CDR1 and CDR2 (germline): SGHAT, FQNNGV. This CDR3 is CASSSGPNNEQFF. The CDR3 DNA reads TGTGCCAGCAGCTCAGGACCGAACAATGAGCAGTTCTTC.

The chain joins TRBV4-1 to TRBJ2-5; possible D gene TRBD2, 5 bases. From germline, CDR1 is MGHRA and CDR2 YSYEKL. Trimming pared 0 bases from V and 5 bases from J, leaving 16 bases between. The CDR3 runs to 16 residues. The CDR3 nucleotides read TGCGCCAGCAGCCAAGATTTGGCTAGCCGTTGGGAGACCCAGTACTTC. Its protein is CASSQDLASRWETQYF.

The count of this clone is one. The gene calls are TRBV5-1 and TRBJ2-3; perhaps TRBD2 as D (6 bases). The V and J ends lost 4 bases and 5 bases respectively, with 11 bases between them. The germline V gene encodes CDR1 SGHRS and CDR2 YFSETQ. This CDR3 region has 13 residues. CDR3 sequence reads: CASSRLVIDTQYF. CDR3 nucleotide sequence: TGCGCCAGCAGCCGACTAGTTATAGATACGCAGTATTTT.

The chain links TRBV11-1 to TRBJ2-1; D might be TRBD2 (6 bases). V was cut by 5 bases and J by 3 bases, with 17 bases left in between. Per the germline V gene, CDR1 is SGHAT and CDR2 is FQDESV (reference sequence). There are 16 residues in the CDR3. CDR3 protein: CASSRIGAGNYNEQFF. CDR3 sequence (DNA): TGTGCCAGCAGCCGAATCGGGGCGGGAAACTACAATGAGCAGTTCTTC.

V gene TRBV9 combines with J gene TRBJ2-3; weak D call: TRBD2 (6 bases). With 3 bases removed from V and 0 bases from J, the gap between germline ends came to 11 bases. Per the germline V gene, CDR1 is SGDLS and CDR2 is YYNGEE. CDR3 length equals 15 residues. In nucleotides, the CDR3 is TGTGCCAGCAGCGCAGTGGGGGGAAGCACAGATACGCAGTATTTT. Amino acids: CASSAVGGSTDTQYF.

This clone was recorded only once. CDR3 sequence reads: CASSLSAGQGYEQYF. The DNA for the CDR3 is TGTGCCAGCAGCTTAAGCGCAGGGCAGGGCTACGAGCAGTACTTC. V is TRBV7-8 and J is TRBJ2-7; weak D call: TRBD1 (5 bases). Trimming stripped 2 bases from V and 3 bases from J, with 14 bases between. CDR1 is SGHVS, CDR2 FQNEAQ, per germline. The CDR3 totals 15 residues.

The V and J genes are TRBV5-1 and TRBJ1-2, with 9 bases matching TRBD1. The CDR3 runs 15 residues. Germline CDR1 SGHRS, CDR2 YFSETQ. The ends lost 4 bases at V and 3 bases at J; junction bases unmatched: 7. For the CDR3, the DNA is TGCGCCAGCAGCCCGGTCCGACAGGGGGACTATGGCTACACCTTC. It translates to CASSPVRQGDYGYTF. Variable domain in full (rest from reference TRBV5-1 and TRBJ1-2): KAGVTQTPRYLIKTRGQQVTLSCSPISGHRSVSWYQQTPGQGLQFLFEYFSETQRNKGNFPGRFSGRQFSNSRSEMNVSTLELGDSALYLCASSPVRQGDYGYTFGSGTRLTVV.

The chain combines TRBV5-6 with TRBJ2-5; D is possibly TRBD1 (6 bases). The V end lost 3 bases, the J end lost 4 bases, and 16 bases lay between the germline ends. Germline V lookup: CDR1 SGHDT, CDR2 YYEEEE. CDR3 length: 15 residues. The CDR3 spells CASSWDQGIRETQYF. In DNA form, the CDR3 reads TGTGCCAGCAGCTGGGATCAGGGGATTCGAGAGACCCAGTACTTC. Using reference TRBV5-6 and TRBJ2-5 for the parts outside the CDR3, the full variable domain is DAGVTQSPTHLIKTRGQQVTLRCSPKSGHDTVSWYQQALGQGPQFIFQYYEEEERQRGNFPDRFSGHQFPNYSSELNVNALLLGDSALYLCASSWDQGIRETQYFGPGTRLLVL.

The rearrangement uses TRBV5-1 and TRBJ1-1, with D uncertain. CDR3 size: 16 residues. Germline V lookup: CDR1 SGHRS, CDR2 YFSETQ. V lost 2 bases, J lost 1 base, and 15 bases lay in between. The CDR3: CASSLYGWQENTEAFF. In DNA form, the CDR3 reads TGCGCCAGCAGCTTATACGGTTGGCAGGAGAACACTGAAGCTTTCTTT.

CDR3 DNA: TGTGCCAGCATCGCTTACCGGGACAGATCCTACGAGCAGTACTTC. It codes for CASIAYRDRSYEQYF. The V and J genes are TRBV6-5 and TRBJ2-7; 7 nucleotides align to TRBD1. This CDR3 spans 15 amino acids. Germline V gene sequence: CDR1 MNHEY, CDR2 SVGAGI. Trimming took 7 bases from V and 1 from J; bases not matched to a gene: 10.

This chain joins TRBV6-5 and TRBJ1-3, with no clear D. The CDR3 has 15 amino acids. V lost 6 bases, J lost 0 bases, and 12 bases lay in between. In germline, CDR1 is MNHEY, CDR2 SVGAGI. Here the CDR3 reads CASRTTQDSGNTIYF. The CDR3 nucleotides read TGTGCCAGCAGGACGACGCAGGACTCTGGAAACACCATATATTTT.

This rearrangement joins TRBV10-1 to TRBJ2-2; the match to TRBD2 covers 11 bases. The CDR3 runs to 15 residues. The junction had 0 bases not matched to a gene; V was cut back by 5 bases and J by 1 base. From germline, CDR1 is WNHNN and CDR2 SYGVQD (reference sequence). This CDR3 is CASSTSGGNTGELFF. The CDR3 nucleotides are TGCGCCAGCAGTACTAGCGGGGGGAACACCGGGGAGCTGTTTTTT.